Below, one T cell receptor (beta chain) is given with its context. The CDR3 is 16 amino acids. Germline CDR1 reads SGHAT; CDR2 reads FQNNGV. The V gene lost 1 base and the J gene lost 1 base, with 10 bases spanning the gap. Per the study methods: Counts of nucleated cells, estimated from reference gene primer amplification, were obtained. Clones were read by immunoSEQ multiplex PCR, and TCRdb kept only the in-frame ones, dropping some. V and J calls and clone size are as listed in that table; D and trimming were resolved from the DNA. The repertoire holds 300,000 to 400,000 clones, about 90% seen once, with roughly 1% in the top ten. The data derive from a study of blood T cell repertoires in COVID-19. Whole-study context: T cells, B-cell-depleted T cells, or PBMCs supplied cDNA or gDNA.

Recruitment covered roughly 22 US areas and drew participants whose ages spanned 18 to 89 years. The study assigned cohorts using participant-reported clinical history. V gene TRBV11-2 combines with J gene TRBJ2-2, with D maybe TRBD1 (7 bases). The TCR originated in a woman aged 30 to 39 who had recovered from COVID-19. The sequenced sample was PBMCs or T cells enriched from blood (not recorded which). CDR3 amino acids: CASSLGQGGNTGELFF. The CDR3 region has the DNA TGTGCCAGCAGCTTAGGACAGGGAGGGAACACCGGGGAGCTGTTTTTT.